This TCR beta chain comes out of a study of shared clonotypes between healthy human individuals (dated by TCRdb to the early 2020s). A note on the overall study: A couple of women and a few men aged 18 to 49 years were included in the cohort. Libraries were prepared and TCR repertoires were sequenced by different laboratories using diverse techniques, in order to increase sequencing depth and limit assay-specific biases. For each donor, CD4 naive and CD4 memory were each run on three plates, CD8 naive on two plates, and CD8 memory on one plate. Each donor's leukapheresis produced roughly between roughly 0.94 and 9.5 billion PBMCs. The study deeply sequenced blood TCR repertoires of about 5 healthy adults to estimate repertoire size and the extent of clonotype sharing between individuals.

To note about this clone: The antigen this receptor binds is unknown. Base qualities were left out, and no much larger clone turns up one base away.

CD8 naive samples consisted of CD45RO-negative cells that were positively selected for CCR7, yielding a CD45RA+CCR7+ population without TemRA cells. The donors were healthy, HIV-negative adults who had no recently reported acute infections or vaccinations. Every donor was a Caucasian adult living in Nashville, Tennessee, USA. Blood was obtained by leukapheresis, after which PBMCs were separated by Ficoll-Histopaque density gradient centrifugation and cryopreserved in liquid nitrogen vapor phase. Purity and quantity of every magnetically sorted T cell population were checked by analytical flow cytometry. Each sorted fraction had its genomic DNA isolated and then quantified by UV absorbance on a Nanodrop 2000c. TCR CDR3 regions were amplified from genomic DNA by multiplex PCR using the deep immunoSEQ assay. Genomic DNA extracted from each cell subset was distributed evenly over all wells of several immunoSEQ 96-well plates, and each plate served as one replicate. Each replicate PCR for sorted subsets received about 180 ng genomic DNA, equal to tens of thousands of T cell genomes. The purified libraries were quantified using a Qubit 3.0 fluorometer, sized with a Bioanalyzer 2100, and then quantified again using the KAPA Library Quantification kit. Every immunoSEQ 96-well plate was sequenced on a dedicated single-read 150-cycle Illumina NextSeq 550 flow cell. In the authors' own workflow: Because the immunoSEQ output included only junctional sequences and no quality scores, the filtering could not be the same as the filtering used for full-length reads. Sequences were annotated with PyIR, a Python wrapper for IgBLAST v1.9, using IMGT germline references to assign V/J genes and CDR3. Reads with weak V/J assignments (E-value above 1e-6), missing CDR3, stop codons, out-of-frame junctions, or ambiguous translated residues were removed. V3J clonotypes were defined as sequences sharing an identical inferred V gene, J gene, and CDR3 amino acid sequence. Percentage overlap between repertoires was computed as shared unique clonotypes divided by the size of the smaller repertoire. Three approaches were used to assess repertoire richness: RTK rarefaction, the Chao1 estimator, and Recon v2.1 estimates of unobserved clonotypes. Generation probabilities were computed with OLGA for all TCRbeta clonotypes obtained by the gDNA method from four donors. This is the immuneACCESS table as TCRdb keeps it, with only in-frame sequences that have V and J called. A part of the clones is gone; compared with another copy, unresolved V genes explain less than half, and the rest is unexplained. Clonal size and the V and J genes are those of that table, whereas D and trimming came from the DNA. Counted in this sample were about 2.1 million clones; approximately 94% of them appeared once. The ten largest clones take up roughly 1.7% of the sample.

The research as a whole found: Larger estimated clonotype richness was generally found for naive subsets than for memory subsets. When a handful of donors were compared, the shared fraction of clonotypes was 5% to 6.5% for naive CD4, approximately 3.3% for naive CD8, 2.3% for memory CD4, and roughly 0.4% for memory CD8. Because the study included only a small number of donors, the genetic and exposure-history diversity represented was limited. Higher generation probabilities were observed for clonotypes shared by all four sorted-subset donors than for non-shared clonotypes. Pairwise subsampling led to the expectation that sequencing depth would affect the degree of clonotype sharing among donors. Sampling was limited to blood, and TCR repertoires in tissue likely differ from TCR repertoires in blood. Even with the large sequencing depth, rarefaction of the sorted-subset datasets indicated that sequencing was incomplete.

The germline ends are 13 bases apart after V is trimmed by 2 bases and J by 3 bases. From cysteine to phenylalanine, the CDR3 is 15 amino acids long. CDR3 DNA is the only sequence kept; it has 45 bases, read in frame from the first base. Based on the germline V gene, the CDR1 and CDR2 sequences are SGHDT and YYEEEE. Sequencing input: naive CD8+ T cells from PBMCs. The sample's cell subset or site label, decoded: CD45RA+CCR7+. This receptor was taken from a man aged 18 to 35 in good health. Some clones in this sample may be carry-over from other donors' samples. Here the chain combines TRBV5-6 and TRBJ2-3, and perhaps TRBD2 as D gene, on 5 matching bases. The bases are TGTGCCAGCAGCTTACGTGGGAGTGGAACAGATACGCAGTATTTT. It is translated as CASSLRGSGTDTQYF.